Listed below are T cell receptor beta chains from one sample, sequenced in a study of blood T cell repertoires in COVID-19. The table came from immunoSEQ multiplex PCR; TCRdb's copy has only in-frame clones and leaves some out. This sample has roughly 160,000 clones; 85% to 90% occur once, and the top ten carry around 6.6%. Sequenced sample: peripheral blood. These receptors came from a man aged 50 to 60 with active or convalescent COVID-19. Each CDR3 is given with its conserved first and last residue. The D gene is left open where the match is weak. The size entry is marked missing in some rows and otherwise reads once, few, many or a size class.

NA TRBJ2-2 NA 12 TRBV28 TGTGCCAGCAGCCTCGAGGTGGGGGAGCTGTTTTTT CASSLEVGELFF
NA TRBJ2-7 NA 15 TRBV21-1 TGTGCCAGCAGCAAGCCCGGGGGGCTGGGATGCGAGCAGTACTTC CASSKPGGLGCEQYF
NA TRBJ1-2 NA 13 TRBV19 TGTGCCAGTAGTATAGATAGTCGGTATGGCTACACCTTC CASSIDSRYGYTF
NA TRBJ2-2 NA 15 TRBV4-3 TGCGCCAGCAGCCAGGGGGGACTTAACACCGGGGAGCTGTTTTTT CASSQGGLNTGELFF
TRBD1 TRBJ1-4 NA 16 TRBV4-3 TGCGCCAGCAGCCAAAGCCCGGGACAGGGTTCTGAAAAACTGTTTTTT CASSQSPGQGSEKLFF
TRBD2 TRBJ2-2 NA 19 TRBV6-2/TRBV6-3 TGTGCCAGCAGTTACTTACCGTGGGCTAGCGGGTCGAACACCGGGGAGCTGTTTTTT CASSYLPWASGSNTGELFF
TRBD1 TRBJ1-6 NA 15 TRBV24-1 TGTGCCACCAGTGCCAGGGGGACGTGGAGTTCACCCCTCCACTTT CATSARGTWSSPLHF
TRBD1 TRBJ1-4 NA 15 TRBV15 TGTGCCACCAGCAGAACGACAGGGGGGACTGAAAAACTGTTTTTT CATSRTTGGTEKLFF
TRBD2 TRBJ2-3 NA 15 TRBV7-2 TGTGCCAGCAGCTTATTTGGACTAGCGGAGGATACGCAGTATTTT CASSLFGLAEDTQYF
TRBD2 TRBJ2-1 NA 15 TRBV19 TGTGCCAGTAGCCCACCGGGACTAGCAGCAAATGAGCAGTTCTTC CASSPPGLAANEQFF
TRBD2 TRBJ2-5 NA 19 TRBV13 TGTGCCAGCAGCTTTCGACTAGCGGGGGCCTCCCCGAGGCAAGAGACCCAGTACTTC CASSFRLAGASPRQETQYF
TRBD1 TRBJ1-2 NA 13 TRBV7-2 TGTGCCAGCAGCTTCGAGGGGGCGCGTGGCTACACCTTC CASSFEGARGYTF
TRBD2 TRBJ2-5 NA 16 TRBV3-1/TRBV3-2 TGTGCCAGCAGCCCCACGGCTAGCGGGGCGGATGAGACCCAGTACTTC CASSPTASGADETQYF
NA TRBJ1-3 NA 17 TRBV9 TGTGCCAGCAGCGCTTTTCAGGGGACCTTCTCTGGAAACACCATATATTTT CASSAFQGTFSGNTIYF
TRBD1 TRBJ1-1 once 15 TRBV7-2 TGTGCCAGCAGCTCAAGACAGGGGATGAACACTGAAGCTTTCTTT CASSSRQGMNTEAFF
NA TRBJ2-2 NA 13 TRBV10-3 TGTGCCATCAGAACTAGTTCGGGCGGGGAGCTGTTTTTT CAIRTSSGGELFF
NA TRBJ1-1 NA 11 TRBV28 TGTGCCAGCAGTCAAAACACTGAAGCTTTCTTT CASSQNTEAFF
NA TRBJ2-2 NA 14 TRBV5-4 TGTGCCAGCAGCTTTGTTAGGAACACCGGGGAGCTGTTTTTT CASSFVRNTGELFF
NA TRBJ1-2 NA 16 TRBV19 TGTGCCAGTAGTATGGTAGTTCCACTTTCTAACTATGGCTACACCTTC CASSMVVPLSNYGYTF
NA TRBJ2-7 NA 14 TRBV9 TGTGCCAGCAGCGCACAGGGTCAAAACTACGAGCAGTACTTC CASSAQGQNYEQYF
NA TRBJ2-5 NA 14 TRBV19 TGTGCCAGTCGTTACAGCGGCCGGCAAGAGACCCAGTACTTC CASRYSGRQETQYF
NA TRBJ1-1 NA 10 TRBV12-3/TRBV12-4 TGTGCCAGCAGTTTAGAGGTGAGGGCATTT CASSLEVRAF
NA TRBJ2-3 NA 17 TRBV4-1 TGCGCCAGCAGCCGGGAGGAAAGCCGGGACGGCACAGATACGCAGTATTTT CASSREESRDGTDTQYF
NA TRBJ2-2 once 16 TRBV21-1 TGTGCCAGCATTCCAGCGGACAGGGCCCACACCGGGGAGCTGTTTTTT CASIPADRAHTGELFF
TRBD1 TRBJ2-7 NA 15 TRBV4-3 TGCGCCAGCAGCCAAGATATGGGACAGGGCTACGAGCAGTACTTC CASSQDMGQGYEQYF
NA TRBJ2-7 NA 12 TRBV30 TGTGCCTGGAAGGGAGGATCCGGGGAGCAGTACTTC CAWKGGSGEQYF
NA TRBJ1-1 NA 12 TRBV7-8 TGTGCCAGCAGCCTAAGGGGTCCTGAAGCTTTCTTT CASSLRGPEAFF
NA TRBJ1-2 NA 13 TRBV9 TGTGCCAGCAGCGAAGGACAGTCCTATGGCTACACCTTC CASSEGQSYGYTF
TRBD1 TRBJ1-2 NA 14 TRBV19 TGTGCCAGTAGTGTACAGGGGACTAACTATGGCTACACCTTC CASSVQGTNYGYTF
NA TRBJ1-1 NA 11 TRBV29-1 TGCAGCGTTGTATCGGTCTCTGAAGCTTTCTTT CSVVSVSEAFF
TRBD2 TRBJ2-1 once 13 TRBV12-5 TGTGCCGGGGGGGTAGCGGGCATCAATGAGCAGTTCTTC CAGGVAGINEQFF
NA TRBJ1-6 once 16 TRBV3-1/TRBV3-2 TGTGCCAGCAGCCAAGTACCGCGGGTCCGTGGGTCACCCCTCCACTTT CASSQVPRVRGSPLHF
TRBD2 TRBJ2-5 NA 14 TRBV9 TGTGCCAGCAGCCCGAGACTAGCAGGAGAGACCCAGTACTTC CASSPRLAGETQYF
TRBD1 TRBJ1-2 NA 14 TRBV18 TGTGCCAGCTCTCGTGGGGACAGCAACTATGGCTACACCTTC CASSRGDSNYGYTF
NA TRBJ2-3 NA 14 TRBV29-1 TGCAGCGCTGGGGGGGCCGGGGGCACAGATACGCAGTATTTT CSAGGAGGTDTQYF
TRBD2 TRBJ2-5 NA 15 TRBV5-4 TGTGCCAGCAGCCCTCCGGGACTAGGGAGAGAGACCCAGTACTTC CASSPPGLGRETQYF
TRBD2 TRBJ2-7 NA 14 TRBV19 TGTGCCACCCTCCACCCGGGGGGGACCTACGAGCAGTACTTC CATLHPGGTYEQYF
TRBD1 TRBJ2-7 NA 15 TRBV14 TGTGCCAGCAGCCAAGGAACAGGGGCCATTTACGAGCAGTACTTC CASSQGTGAIYEQYF
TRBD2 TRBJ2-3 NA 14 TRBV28 TGTGCCGTCAGGCCTAGCGGTACCACATATACGCAGTATTTT CAVRPSGTTYTQYF
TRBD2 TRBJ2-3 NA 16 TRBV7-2 TGTGCCAGCAGTTTTCGGGCGGGAGCGACGACAGATACGCAGTATTTT CASSFRAGATTDTQYF
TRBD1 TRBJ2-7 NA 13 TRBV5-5 TGTGCCAGCGGACAGGGAGGCTCCTACGAGCAGTACTTC CASGQGGSYEQYF
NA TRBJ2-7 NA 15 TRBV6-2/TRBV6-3 TGTGCCAGCAGTACCGGAATAGGCGGAGGCTACGAGCAGTACTTC CASSTGIGGGYEQYF
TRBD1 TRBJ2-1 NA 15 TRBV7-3 TGTGCCAGCAGCCCCAAACAGGGGCGCTACAATGAGCAGTTCTTC CASSPKQGRYNEQFF
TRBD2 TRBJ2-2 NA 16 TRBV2 TGTGCCAGCAGTCCCGGGACTAGGGGTGGCACCGGGGAGCTGTTTTTT CASSPGTRGGTGELFF
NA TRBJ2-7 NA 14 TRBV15 TGTGCCACCAGCAGAGATTACGGCTCCTACGAGCAGTACTTC CATSRDYGSYEQYF
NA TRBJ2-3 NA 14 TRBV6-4 TGTGCCAGCAGTGACCGGGGGTCCCCAGATACGCAGTATTTT CASSDRGSPDTQYF
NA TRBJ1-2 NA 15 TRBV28 TGTGCCAGCAGTTTATCTCCGGAGGTTTCCAATGGCTACACCTTC CASSLSPEVSNGYTF
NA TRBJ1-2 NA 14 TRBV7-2 TGTGCCAGCACCCCGACAGGAGCTAACTATGGCTACACCTTC CASTPTGANYGYTF
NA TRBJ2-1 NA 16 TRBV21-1 TGTGCCAGCAGCAAAGTAACGGGAGCTTGCTACAATGAGCAGTTCTTC CASSKVTGACYNEQFF
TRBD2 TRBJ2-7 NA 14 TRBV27 TGTGCCAGCTCAAGCGGGACTAGCGGCTACGAGCAGTACTTC CASSSGTSGYEQYF
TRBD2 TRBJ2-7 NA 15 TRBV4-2 TGTGCCAGCAGCCAAGTAGCGGGAGCGGCCTACGAGCAGTACTTC CASSQVAGAAYEQYF
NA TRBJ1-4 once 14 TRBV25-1 TGTGCCAGCAGTGAAGCGGGGCGGGGTGAAAAACTGTTTTTT CASSEAGRGEKLFF
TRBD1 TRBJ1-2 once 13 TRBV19 TGTGCCAGTAGTACCCGGGACAGGGGTAGCTACACCTTC CASSTRDRGSYTF
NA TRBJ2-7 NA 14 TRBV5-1 TGCGCCAGCAGCTTGGACAGTTCCTCCTACGAGCAGTACTTC CASSLDSSSYEQYF
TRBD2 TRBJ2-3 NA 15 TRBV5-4 TGTGCCAGCAGCTTGGCGGGACTAGCTGGCGATACGCAGTATTTT CASSLAGLAGDTQYF
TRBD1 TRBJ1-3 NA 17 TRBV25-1 TGTGCCAGCAGTGAACACAGGGGGCCTACCTCTGGAAACACCATATATTTT CASSEHRGPTSGNTIYF
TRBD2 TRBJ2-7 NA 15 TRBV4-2 TGTGCCAGCAGCCCAAGGACTAGCGGGGCCTACGAGCAGTACTTC CASSPRTSGAYEQYF
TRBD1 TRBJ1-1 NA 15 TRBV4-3 TGCGCCAGCAGCCTCCACGGGACAGGGGACACTGAAGCTTTCTTT CASSLHGTGDTEAFF
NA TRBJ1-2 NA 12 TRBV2 TGTGCCAGCAGACCCGGGGGTCCGAAGAACACCTTC CASRPGGPKNTF
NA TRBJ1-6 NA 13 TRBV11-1 TGTGCCAGCAGCATTACAGATAATTCACCCCTCCACTTT CASSITDNSPLHF